The clone carrying this T cell receptor (beta chain) was counted ten times or more. What it recognizes is unknown. The data stem from a study of identical twins. V dropped 3 bases and J dropped 2; count of bases not matched to a gene: 9. Germline CDR1 reads SGHTA; CDR2 reads FQGTGA. The CDR3 consists of 17 residues. TCRdb reanalysed the 5' RACE reads using MiXCR and keeps one entry per CDR3 protein. The sample carries 250,000 to 300,000 distinct CDR3 sequences, over 8.5% recorded once. The study, taken as a whole, reports: Analyses of zero insertions could be partly confounded by invariant MAIT and iNKT cells.

These records were also assigned to another study, of yellow fever vaccine responses in identical twins.

This sequence joins TRBV7-3 and TRBJ2-3; 9 nucleotides agree with TRBD2. This receptor was obtained from a woman younger than 35 in good health. Sequences were obtained from CD8+ T cells sorted from blood. The CDR3 region has the DNA TGTGCCAGCAGCTTCTCGGAGCGGGGGGAGGTCACAGATACGCAGTATTTT. Its protein product is CASSFSERGEVTDTQYF.